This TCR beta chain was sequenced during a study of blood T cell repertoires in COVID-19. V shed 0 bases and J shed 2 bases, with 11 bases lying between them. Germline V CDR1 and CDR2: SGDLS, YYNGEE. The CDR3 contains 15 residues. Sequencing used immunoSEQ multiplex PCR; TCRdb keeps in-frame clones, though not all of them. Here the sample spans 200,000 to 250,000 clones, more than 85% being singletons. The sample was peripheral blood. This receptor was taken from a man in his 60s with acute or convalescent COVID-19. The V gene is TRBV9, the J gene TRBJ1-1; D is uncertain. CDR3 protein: CASSVGGSPNTEAFF. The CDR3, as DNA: TGTGCCAGCAGCGTAGGCGGCAGCCCCAACACTGAAGCTTTCTTT.